One and the same sample provided the 13 T cell receptor beta chains below, sequenced in a study of blood T cell repertoires in COVID-19. Using immunoSEQ multiplex PCR, the repertoire was profiled, and TCRdb retains in-frame clones only, with some absent. The sample includes some 180,000 clones, about 80% of them seen just once. Material: peripheral blood. These receptors were obtained from a woman in her forties or fifties with active or convalescent COVID-19.

In this sample, this clone turned up a few times. The V and J genes are TRBV29-1 and TRBJ1-1, with D possibly being TRBD1 (6 bases). This CDR3 comprises 13 residues. Trimming cost V 4 bases and J 2 bases, with 11 bases left between them. Germline-derived CDR1 and CDR2 are SQVTM and ANQGSEA. The CDR3 coding sequence is TGCAGCGTTGCGTGGGGGCCAAACACTGAAGCTTTCTTT. This codes for CSVAWGPNTEAFF.

This chain joins TRBV10-2 and TRBJ1-6, with D perhaps matching TRBD1 (5 bases). The CDR3 contains 14 residues. Germline CDR1 and CDR2: WSHSY and SAAADI. V gave up 6 bases and J gave up 0 bases, with 6 bases separating them. CDR3 protein: CASRDSSYNSPLHF. CDR3 in DNA: TGCGCCAGCAGAGACAGCTCCTATAATTCACCCCTCCACTTT.

The gene calls are TRBV12-5 and TRBJ1-2, with TRBD1 matching 9 bases. Germline V gives CDR1 LGHNT, CDR2 FRNRAP. The CDR3 sequence is 19 residues long. With V trimmed by 2 bases and J by 5 bases, 18 bases remained unmatched. CDR3 sequence: CASGLSRRTGARRGYGYTF. The CDR3 DNA reads as TGTGCTAGTGGTTTGTCGAGACGGACAGGGGCCCGTAGGGGGTATGGCTACACCTTC.

A remark on this clone: One end of the junction is discordant with germline, which a read error may explain. This chain uses TRBV7-7 with TRBJ2-1, with TRBD2 matching 8 bases. From germline, CDR1 is SSHAT and CDR2 FNYEAQ (reference sequence). CDR3 size: 16 residues. CDR3 sequence: CASSLSGGAGGNEQFF. DNA of the CDR3: TGTGCTAGCAGCTTGTCCGGTGGGGCGGGGGGCAATGAGCAGTTCTTC.

The genes are TRBV7-9 and TRBJ2-3; no reliable D call. Deletions cut 4 bases from V and 3 bases from J, with 11 bases between. CDR1 is SEHNR, CDR2 FQNEAQ, per germline (reference sequence). The CDR3 spans 14 residues. For the CDR3, the DNA is TGTGCCAGCAGCTCCCATAGCTCGACAGATACGCAGTATTTT. It yields the protein CASSSHSSTDTQYF.

The rearrangement joins TRBV5-8 to TRBJ1-5; a possible D gene is TRBD1 (6 bases). The CDR3 consists of 15 residues. The germline V gene has CDR1 SGHTS and CDR2 YDEGEE. Trimming left V 3 bases short and J 6 bases short, with 16 bases between. For the CDR3, the DNA is TGTGCCAGCAGCTGGGGGGGCTCGGGCTTTCAGCCCCAGCATTTT. Protein: CASSWGGSGFQPQHF. The variable domain in full, completed from reference TRBV5-8 and TRBJ1-5, reads EAGVTQSPTHLIKTRGQQATLRCSPISGHTSVYWYQQALGLGLQFLLWYDEGEERNRGNFPPRFSGRQFPNYSSELNVNALELEDSALYLCASSWGGSGFQPQHFGDGTRLSIL.

This chain uses TRBV27 with TRBJ1-3, with TRBD1 identical over 9 bases. Germline V gene data show CDR1 as MNHEY and CDR2 as SMNVEV (reference sequence). The trim removed 5 bases at V and 4 bases at J, leaving 9 bases unmatched. This CDR3 comprises 16 residues. CDR3 amino acids: CASSPPGTGTGNTIYF. The CDR3 bases are TGTGCCAGCAGTCCCCCTGGGACAGGGACCGGAAACACCATATATTTT.

This rearrangement joins TRBV18 to TRBJ2-2; 7 nucleotides match TRBD1. Germline V CDR1 and CDR2: KGHSH, LQKENI. V shed 3 bases, J shed 2 bases, and the junction held 6 bases outside the gene matches. The CDR3 extends over 16 amino acids. In nucleotides, the CDR3 is TGTGCCAGCTCACCCAGGGGACAGATCAACACCGGGGAGCTGTTTTTT. Residues: CASSPRGQINTGELFF.

V gene TRBV3-1 (or the pseudogene TRBV3-2) combines with J gene TRBJ1-4, with D perhaps TRBD1 (6 bases). Looked up from germline, CDR1 is LGHDT and CDR2 is YNNKEL (reference sequence). Deletions cut 6 bases from V and 7 bases from J, with 18 bases between. This CDR3 contains 15 residues. Written as DNA, the CDR3 is TGTGCCAGCAGTCCTGACAGGCAGGGTAGTGAAAAACTGTTTTTT. Translation gives CASSPDRQGSEKLFF.

This clone was found once. The chain uses TRBV5-1 and TRBJ2-7, with 13 nucleotides matching TRBD2. V shed 5 bases and J 4 bases; nucleotides not matched to a gene: 15. The germline gives CDR1 SGHRS, CDR2 YFSETQ. The CDR3 has 18 amino acids. CDR3 nucleotides: TGCGCCAGCAGTAAGACTAGCGGGAGGCCCTCCCCCCCATACGAGCAGTACTTC. This sequence encodes CASSKTSGRPSPPYEQYF.

The rearrangement links TRBV3-1 (or the pseudogene TRBV3-2) to TRBJ1-1, with a tentative D call TRBD1 (5 bases). The CDR3 extends over 17 amino acids. V was cut by 8 bases and J by 2 bases, with 24 bases left in between. Germline V gene sequence: CDR1 LGHDT, CDR2 YNNKEL (reference sequence). The CDR3 sequence is CASSPPGGARGNTEAFF. CDR3 sequence (DNA): TGTGCCAGCTCACCACCAGGCGGGGCGAGGGGCAACACTGAAGCTTTCTTT.

The chain has TRBV27 and TRBJ2-1; TRBD2 matches 7 bases. CDR3 length equals 15 residues. V shed 6 bases, J shed 4 bases, and the junction held 9 bases outside the gene matches. CDR1 MNHEY and CDR2 SMNVEV come from the germline V gene (reference sequence). The CDR3 is CASSPRDYQYNEQFF. In DNA form, the CDR3 reads TGTGCCAGCAGCCCCAGGGACTACCAATACAATGAGCAGTTCTTC.

This clone has just a few counts. The chain couples TRBV30 to TRBJ2-7, with 11 bases identical to TRBD2. This CDR3 is built from 13 residues. The germline gives CDR1 GTSNPN, CDR2 SVGIG (reference sequence). V lost 5 bases and J lost 4; bases outside the gene matches: 4. Here the CDR3 reads CAWSTSGVYEQYF. CDR3 in DNA: TGTGCCTGGTCGACTAGCGGGGTTTACGAGCAGTACTTC.